This TCR beta chain came from a study of CXCR3-negative and CXCR3-positive naive CD8 T cells. General study points: Partial loss of CXCR3 expression followed cryopreservation; most assays used fresh PBMCs. Hydrophobicity of TRB CDR3s was greater in CXCR3-positive naive cells than in CXCR3-negative naive cells. Both of the naive subsets showed about the same high diversity, but memory CD8+ cells had much less. From TRB CDR3 properties, TCR strength was inferred; surface CD5 did not differ between naive subsets.

UMI-labeled 5' RACE yielded the TRB cDNA libraries. No DNA is given; TCRdb re-called the 5' RACE reads and lists each CDR3 protein once. The sample has 140,000 to 150,000 distinct CDR3 sequences. A word on this clonotype: Its antigen is not known.

The CDR3 totals 14 residues. CDR1 and CDR2 from the germline V gene are MNHEY and SMNVEV (reference sequence). V gene TRBV27 combines with J gene TRBJ2-1; TCRdb's D gene call, TRBD1, goes unchecked for lack of DNA. Sequences were obtained from naive CXCR3+ CD8+ T cells from blood. This sample's subset: CD45RO-CCR7+CD27+CD95- naive CD8+ T cells expressing CXCR3 (TNR3+). This clonotype was obtained from a human donor in good health. Some clones in this sample may be carry-over from other donors' samples. The CDR3: CASSFMGGSNEQFF.